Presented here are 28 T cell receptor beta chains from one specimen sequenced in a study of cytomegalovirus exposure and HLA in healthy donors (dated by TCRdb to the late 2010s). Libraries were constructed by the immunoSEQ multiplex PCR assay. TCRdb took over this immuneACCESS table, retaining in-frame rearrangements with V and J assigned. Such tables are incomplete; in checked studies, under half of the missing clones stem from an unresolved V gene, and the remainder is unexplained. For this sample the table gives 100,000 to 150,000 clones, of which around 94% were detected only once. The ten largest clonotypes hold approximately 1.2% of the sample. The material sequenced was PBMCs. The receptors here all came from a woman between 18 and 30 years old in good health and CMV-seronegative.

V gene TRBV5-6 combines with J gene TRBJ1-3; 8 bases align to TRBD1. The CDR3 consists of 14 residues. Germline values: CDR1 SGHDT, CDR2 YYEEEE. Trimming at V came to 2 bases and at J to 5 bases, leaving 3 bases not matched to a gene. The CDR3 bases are TGTGCCAGCAGCTTTGACAGGGGAAGAAACACCATATATTTT. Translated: CASSFDRGRNTIYF.

CDR3 bases: TGTGCCAGCAGTGACAACTACTATGGCTACACCTTC. It specifies CASSDNYYGYTF. J is TRBJ1-2 and V is TRBV6-4; D is ambiguous. From germline, CDR1 is MRHNA and CDR2 SNTAGT. The CDR3 is 12 residues long. The V and J ends lost 2 bases and 3 bases respectively, with 4 bases between them.

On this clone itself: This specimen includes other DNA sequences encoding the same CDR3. The CDR3 nucleotides are TGTGCCAGCAGCTTATCGGACACTGAAGCTTTCTTT. Protein: CASSLSDTEAFF. The rearrangement joins TRBV7-9 to TRBJ1-1; D is undetermined. Germline V gene lookup returns CDR1 SEHNR and CDR2 FQNEAQ (reference sequence). This CDR3 contains 12 residues. V shed 2 bases and J shed 3 bases, with 4 bases lying between them.

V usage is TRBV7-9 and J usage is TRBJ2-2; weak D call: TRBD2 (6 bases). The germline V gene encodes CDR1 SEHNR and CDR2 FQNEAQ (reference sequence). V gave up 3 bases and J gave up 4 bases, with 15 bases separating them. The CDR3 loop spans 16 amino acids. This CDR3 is CASSLIGGRVTGELFF. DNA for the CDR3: TGTGCCAGCAGCTTGATCGGGGGACGGGTCACCGGGGAGCTGTTTTTT.

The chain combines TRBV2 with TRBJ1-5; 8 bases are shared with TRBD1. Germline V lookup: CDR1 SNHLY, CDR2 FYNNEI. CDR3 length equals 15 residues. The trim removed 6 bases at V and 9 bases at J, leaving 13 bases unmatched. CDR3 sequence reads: CASRDGQGGWLPQHF. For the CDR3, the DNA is TGTGCCAGCAGGGACGGACAGGGCGGATGGTTGCCCCAGCATTTT.

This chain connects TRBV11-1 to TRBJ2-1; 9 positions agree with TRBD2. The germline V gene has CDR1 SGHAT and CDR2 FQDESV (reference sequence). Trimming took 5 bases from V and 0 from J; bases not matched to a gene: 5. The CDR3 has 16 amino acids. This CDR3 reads CASSPDSGSSYNEQFF. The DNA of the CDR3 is TGTGCCAGCAGCCCAGATAGCGGGAGCTCCTACAATGAGCAGTTCTTC.

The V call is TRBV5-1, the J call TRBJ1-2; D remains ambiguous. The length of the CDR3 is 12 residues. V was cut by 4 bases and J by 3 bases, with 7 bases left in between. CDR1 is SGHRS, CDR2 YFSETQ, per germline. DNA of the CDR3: TGCGCCAGCAGCCCGGGTTACTATGGCTACACCTTC. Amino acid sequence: CASSPGYYGYTF.

CDR3 bases: TGTGCCAGCAGCGCAATACGGGAGGCCGGGGAGCTGTTTTTT. It translates to CASSAIREAGELFF. The chain has TRBV9 and TRBJ2-2; 7 nucleotides align to TRBD2. V was pared by 3 bases and J by 6 bases, with 5 bases of the junction left unmatched. Germline V lookup: CDR1 SGDLS, CDR2 YYNGEE. CDR3 length: 14 amino acids.

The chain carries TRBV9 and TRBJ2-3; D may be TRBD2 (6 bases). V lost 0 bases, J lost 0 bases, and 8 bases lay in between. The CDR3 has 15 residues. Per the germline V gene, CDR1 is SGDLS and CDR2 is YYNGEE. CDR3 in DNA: TGTGCCAGCAGCGTAGTGAGCGGGAGCACAGATACGCAGTATTTT. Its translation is CASSVVSGSTDTQYF.

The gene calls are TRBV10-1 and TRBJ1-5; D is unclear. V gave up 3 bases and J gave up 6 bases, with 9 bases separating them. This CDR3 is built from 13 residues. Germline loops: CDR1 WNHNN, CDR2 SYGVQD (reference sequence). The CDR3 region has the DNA TGCGCCAGCAGTGACCAAGGAGGTCAGCCCCAGCATTTT. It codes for CASSDQGGQPQHF.

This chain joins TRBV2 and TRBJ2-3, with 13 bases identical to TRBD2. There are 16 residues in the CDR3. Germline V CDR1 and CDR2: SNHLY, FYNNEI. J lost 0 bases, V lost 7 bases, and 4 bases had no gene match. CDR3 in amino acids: CASTGTSGVSTDTQYF. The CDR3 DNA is TGTGCCAGCACTGGGACTAGCGGGGTTAGCACAGATACGCAGTATTTT.

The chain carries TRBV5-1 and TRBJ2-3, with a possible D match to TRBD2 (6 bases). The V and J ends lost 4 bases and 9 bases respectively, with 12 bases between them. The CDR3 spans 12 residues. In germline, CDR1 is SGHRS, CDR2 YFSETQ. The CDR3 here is CASSRDSQTQYF. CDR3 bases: TGCGCCAGCAGCAGGGACTCCCAAACGCAGTATTTT.

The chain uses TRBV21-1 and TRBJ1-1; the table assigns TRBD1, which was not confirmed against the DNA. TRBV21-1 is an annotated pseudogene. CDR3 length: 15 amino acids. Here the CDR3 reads CASSIHTGMNTEAFF. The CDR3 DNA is TGTGCCAGCAGCATTCATACAGGGATGAACACTGAAGCTTTCTTT.

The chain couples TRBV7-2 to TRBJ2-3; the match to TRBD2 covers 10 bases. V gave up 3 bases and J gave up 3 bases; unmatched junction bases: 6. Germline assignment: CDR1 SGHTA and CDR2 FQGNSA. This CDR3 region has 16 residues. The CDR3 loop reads CASSLGISGGTDTQYF. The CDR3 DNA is TGTGCCAGCAGCTTGGGGATTAGCGGGGGGACAGATACGCAGTATTTT. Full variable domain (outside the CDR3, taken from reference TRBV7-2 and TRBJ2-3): GAGVSQSPSNKVTEKGKDVELRCDPISGHTALYWYRQSLGQGLEFLIYFQGNSAPDKSGLPSDRFSAERTGGSVSTLTIQRTQQEDSAVYLCASSLGISGGTDTQYFGPGTRLTVL.

The CDR3 spells CASSASGGLMNTEAFF. CDR3 sequence (DNA): TGTGCCAGCAGTGCCTCAGGGGGCTTGATGAACACTGAAGCTTTCTTT. The chain is built from TRBV28 and TRBJ1-1; 8 positions match TRBD1. This CDR3 has 16 residues. Germline trimming cut 5 bases from V and 0 bases from J; bases unmatched to any gene: 8. Per germline, CDR1 MDHEN and CDR2 SYDVKM. Using reference TRBV28 and TRBJ1-1 for the parts outside the CDR3, the full variable domain is DVKVTQSSRYLVKRTGEKVFLECVQDMDHENMFWYRQDPGLGLRLIYFSYDVKMKEKGDIPEGYSVSREKKERFSLILESASTNQTSMYLCASSASGGLMNTEAFFGQGTRLTVV.

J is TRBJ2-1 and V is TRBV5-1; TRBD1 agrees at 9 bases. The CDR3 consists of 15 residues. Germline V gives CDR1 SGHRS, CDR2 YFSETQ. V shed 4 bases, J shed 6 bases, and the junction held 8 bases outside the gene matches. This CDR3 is CASSVQGAEFNEQFF. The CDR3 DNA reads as TGCGCCAGCAGCGTACAGGGGGCGGAATTCAATGAGCAGTTCTTC.

CDR3 sequence (DNA): TGTGCCAGCAGTGATATAGCGGGAGGGCCGTATGAGCAGTTCTTC. Translation gives CASSDIAGGPYEQFF. The J gene is TRBJ2-1, the V gene TRBV6-1; 11 bases match TRBD2. There are 15 residues in the CDR3. The ends lost 3 bases at V and 8 bases at J; junction bases unmatched: 6. Germline V lookup: CDR1 MNHNS, CDR2 SASEGT.

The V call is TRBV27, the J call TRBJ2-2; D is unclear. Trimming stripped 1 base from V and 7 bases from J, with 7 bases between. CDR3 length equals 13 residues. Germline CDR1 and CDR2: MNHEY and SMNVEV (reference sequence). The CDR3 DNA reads TGTGCCAGCAGTTTATATAGAAGCGGGGAGCTGTTTTTT. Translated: CASSLYRSGELFF.

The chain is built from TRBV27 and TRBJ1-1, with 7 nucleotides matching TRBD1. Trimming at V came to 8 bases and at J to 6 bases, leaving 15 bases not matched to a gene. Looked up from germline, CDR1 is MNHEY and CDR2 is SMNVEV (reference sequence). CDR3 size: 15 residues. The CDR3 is CASDPTGVGAAEAFF. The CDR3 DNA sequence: TGTGCCAGCGATCCTACAGGGGTCGGGGCCGCTGAAGCTTTCTTT.

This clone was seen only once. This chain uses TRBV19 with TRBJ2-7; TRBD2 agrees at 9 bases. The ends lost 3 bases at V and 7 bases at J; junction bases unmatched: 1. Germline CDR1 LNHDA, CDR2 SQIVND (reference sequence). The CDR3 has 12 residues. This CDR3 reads CASSILAGEQYF. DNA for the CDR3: TGTGCCAGTAGTATCCTAGCGGGGGAGCAGTACTTC.

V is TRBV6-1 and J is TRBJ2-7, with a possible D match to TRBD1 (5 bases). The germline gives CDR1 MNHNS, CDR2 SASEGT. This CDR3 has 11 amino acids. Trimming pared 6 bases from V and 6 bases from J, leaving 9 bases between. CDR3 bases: TGTGCCAGCAGGCAGGGTACCGAGCAGTACTTC. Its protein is CASRQGTEQYF.

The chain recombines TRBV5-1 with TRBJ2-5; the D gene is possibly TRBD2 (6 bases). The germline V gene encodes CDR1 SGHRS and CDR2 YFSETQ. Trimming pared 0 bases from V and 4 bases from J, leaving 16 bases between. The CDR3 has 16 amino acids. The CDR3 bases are TGCGCCAGCAGCTTGGGACTAGAGGAGGTGGGAGAGACCCAGTACTTC. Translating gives CASSLGLEEVGETQYF.

The CDR3 reads CASSEARGLGEKLFF. The CDR3 nucleotides are TGTGCCAGCAGTGAAGCGCGTGGGCTGGGTGAAAAACTGTTTTTT. The chain links TRBV6-1 to TRBJ1-4, with no clear D. CDR3 length: 15 amino acids. Germline V lookup: CDR1 MNHNS, CDR2 SASEGT. The V end was cut by 0 bases, the J end by 7 bases, with 12 bases between.

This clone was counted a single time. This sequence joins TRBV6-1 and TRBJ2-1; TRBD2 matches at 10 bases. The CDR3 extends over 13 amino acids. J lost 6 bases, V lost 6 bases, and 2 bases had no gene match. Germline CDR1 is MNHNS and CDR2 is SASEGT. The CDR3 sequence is CASSGTSVNEQFF. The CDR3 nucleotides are TGTGCCAGCAGCGGGACTAGCGTCAATGAGCAGTTCTTC.

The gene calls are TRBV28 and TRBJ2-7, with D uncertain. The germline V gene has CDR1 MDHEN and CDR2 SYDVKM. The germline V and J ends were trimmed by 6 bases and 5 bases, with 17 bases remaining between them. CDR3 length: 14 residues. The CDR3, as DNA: TGTGCCAGCAGCACGTCCTCGGTGGTCCACGAGCAGTACTTC. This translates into CASSTSSVVHEQYF. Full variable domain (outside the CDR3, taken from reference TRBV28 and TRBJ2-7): DVKVTQSSRYLVKRTGEKVFLECVQDMDHENMFWYRQDPGLGLRLIYFSYDVKMKEKGDIPEGYSVSREKKERFSLILESASTNQTSMYLCASSTSSVVHEQYFGPGTRLTVT.

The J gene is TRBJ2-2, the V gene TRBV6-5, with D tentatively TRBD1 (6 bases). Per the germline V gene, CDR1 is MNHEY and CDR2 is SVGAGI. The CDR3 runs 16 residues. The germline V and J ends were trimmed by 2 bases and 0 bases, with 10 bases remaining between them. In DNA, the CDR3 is TGTGCCAGCAGTTACCCGGACAGTACGAACACCGGGGAGCTGTTTTTT. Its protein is CASSYPDSTNTGELFF.

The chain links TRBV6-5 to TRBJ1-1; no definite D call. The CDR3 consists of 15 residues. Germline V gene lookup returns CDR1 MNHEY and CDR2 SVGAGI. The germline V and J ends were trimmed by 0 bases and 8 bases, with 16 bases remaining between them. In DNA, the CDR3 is TGTGCCAGCAGTTACTCGAGTGGGGAGACCGTAGAAGCTTTCTTT. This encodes CASSYSSGETVEAFF.

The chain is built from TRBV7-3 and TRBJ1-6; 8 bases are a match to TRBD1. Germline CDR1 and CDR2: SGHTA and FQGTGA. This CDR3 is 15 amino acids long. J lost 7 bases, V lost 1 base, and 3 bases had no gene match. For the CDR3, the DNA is TGTGCCAGCAGCTTAAGCCAGGGGGCGAATTCACCCCTCCACTTT. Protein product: CASSLSQGANSPLHF.